Listed here are 14 T cell receptor beta chains from one sample, sequenced in a study of T-cell reconstitution after alpha-beta-depleted transplantation in children. Unique molecular identifiers tagged the TCRbeta library. TCRdb processed the PCR reads anew with MiXCR; each CDR3 protein has one entry. The sample consists of 70,000 to 95,000 distinct CDR3 sequences, roughly an eighth of them appearing once. This material consisted of PBMCs from the stem cell graft donor, taken from the stem cell graft. The receptors stem from a human donor who donated a stem cell graft to a child with inherited bone marrow failure.

This clonotype was seen ten or more times. The CDR3 region is CASSFRIGELFF. The CDR3 DNA sequence: TGCGCCAGCAGCTTCCGTATCGGGGAGCTGTTTTTT. The chain has TRBV5-1 and TRBJ2-2; D is unresolved. CDR1 and CDR2 (germline): SGHRS, YFSETQ. V lost 2 bases, J lost 7 bases, and 6 bases lay in between. This CDR3 has 12 amino acids.

This rearrangement joins TRBV5-1 to TRBJ2-5; a weak D match, TRBD1 (6 bases). The CDR3 contains 15 residues. The ends were cut back, 1 base at V and 2 bases at J, with 12 bases in the middle. Germline values: CDR1 SGHRS, CDR2 YFSETQ. CDR3 coding DNA: TGCGCCAGCAGCTTGTTGCAACAGGGACAAGAGACCCAGTACTTC. This encodes CASSLLQQGQETQYF.

This clonotype was recorded at least ten times. J is TRBJ2-2 and V is TRBV7-8; TRBD2 agrees at 14 bases. V lost 2 bases to trimming and J lost 1 base; unmatched junction nucleotides: 3. The germline CDR1 and CDR2 sequences are SGHVS and FQNEAQ. This CDR3 region has 18 residues. This chain's CDR3 is CASSLRGLAGVNTGELFF. Written as DNA, the CDR3 is TGTGCCAGCAGCTTAAGGGGACTAGCGGGGGTGAACACCGGGGAGCTGTTTTTT.

This clonotype was counted at least ten times. This chain connects TRBV28 to TRBJ2-4; D remains unclear. The length of the CDR3 is 12 residues. CDR1 MDHEN and CDR2 SYDVKM come from the germline V gene. Trimming pared 6 bases from V and 4 bases from J, leaving 7 bases between. CDR3 nucleotide sequence: TGTGCCAGCAGCCCCGCTAAAAACATTCAGTACTTC. Its protein product is CASSPAKNIQYF. The full variable domain, rest sourced from reference TRBV28 and TRBJ2-4, is DVKVTQSSRYLVKRTGEKVFLECVQDMDHENMFWYRQDPGLGLRLIYFSYDVKMKEKGDIPEGYSVSREKKERFSLILESASTNQTSMYLCASSPAKNIQYFGAGTRLSVL.

V and J are TRBV4-1 and TRBJ1-3; D remains unclear. V was trimmed by 1 base and J by 2 bases, leaving 12 bases between them. The germline CDR1 and CDR2 sequences are MGHRA and YSYEKL. This CDR3 region has 16 residues. For the CDR3, the DNA is TGCGCCAGCAGCCAAGTTGCACAGAGAGCTGGAAACACCATATATTTT. Amino acid sequence: CASSQVAQRAGNTIYF.

This clonotype was picked up many times. J is TRBJ2-2 and V is TRBV20-1, with 10 bases matching TRBD1. CDR1 DFQATT and CDR2 SNEGSKA come from the germline V gene (reference sequence). V lost 5 bases to trimming and J lost 5 bases; unmatched junction nucleotides: 5. The CDR3 covers 14 residues. Here the CDR3 DNA reads TGCAGTGCTTCCGACAGGGGGCTTACCGGGGAGCTGTTTTTT. Translation gives CSASDRGLTGELFF.

The chain combines TRBV20-1 with TRBJ2-1, with 13 positions matching TRBD2. The germline V gene encodes CDR1 DFQATT and CDR2 SNEGSKA (reference sequence). With 6 bases clipped from V and 0 bases from J, the junction kept 8 bases outside the gene matches. The CDR3 loop spans 17 amino acids. CDR3 in amino acids: CSARGLAGVHSYNEQFF. As DNA, the CDR3 is TGCAGTGCGCGAGGACTAGCGGGAGTGCACTCCTACAATGAGCAGTTCTTC.

This clonotype was observed many times. The rearrangement joins TRBV4-1 to TRBJ2-6; D ambiguous. Germline CDR1 MGHRA, CDR2 YSYEKL. V lost 1 base and J lost 0, with 10 bases in between. The CDR3 runs 17 residues. Here the CDR3 reads CASSQAKPVSGANVLTF. The DNA for the CDR3 is TGCGCCAGCAGCCAAGCAAAACCTGTCTCTGGGGCCAACGTCCTGACTTTC.

Ten or more counts support this clonotype. The J gene is TRBJ2-1, the V gene TRBV6-1; tentative D call: TRBD2 (5 bases). Germline assignment: CDR1 MNHNS and CDR2 SASEGT. This CDR3 spans 13 amino acids. Trimming removed 4 bases at V and 6 bases at J, with 10 bases between. The CDR3 nucleotides are TGTGCCAGCAGTGCCCCGGGAACCAATGAGCAGTTCTTC. Its protein product is CASSAPGTNEQFF.

This clonotype has a count of ten or more. J is TRBJ1-2 and V is TRBV7-9; 8 nucleotides align to TRBD1. From germline, CDR1 is SEHNR and CDR2 FQNEAQ (reference sequence). The V segment lost 2 bases and the J segment 4 bases; nucleotides outside the gene matches: 6. The CDR3 covers 15 residues. The CDR3 here is CASSLIDRGGYGYTF. CDR3 in DNA: TGTGCCAGCAGCTTAATTGACAGGGGAGGCTATGGCTACACCTTC.

The V gene is TRBV7-6, the J gene TRBJ1-2; D gene uncertain. Germline lookup yields CDR1 SGHVS and CDR2 FNYEAQ. The CDR3 consists of 13 residues. V lost 5 bases and J lost 2, with 9 bases in between. DNA of the CDR3: TGTGCCAGCAGCCGGTCGAAGAACTATGGCTACACCTTC. This translates into CASSRSKNYGYTF.

Many counts were recorded for this clonotype. V gene TRBV5-1 combines with J gene TRBJ2-2; 11 nucleotides align to TRBD2. The CDR3 loop spans 16 amino acids. The V segment lost 4 bases and the J segment 4 bases; nucleotides outside the gene matches: 6. Germline loops: CDR1 SGHRS, CDR2 YFSETQ. CDR3 amino acids: CASSVLAGGSTGELFF. The CDR3 DNA follows: TGCGCCAGCAGCGTATTAGCGGGAGGGAGCACCGGGGAGCTGTTTTTT.

At least ten counts were recorded for this clonotype. The V call is TRBV5-1, the J call TRBJ1-4; D is undetermined. The germline CDR1 and CDR2 sequences are SGHRS and YFSETQ. V was shortened by 6 bases and J by 1 base, with 10 bases between the two germline ends. The CDR3 sequence is 14 residues long. The chain's CDR3 is CASTQDGTNEKLFF. CDR3 DNA sequence: TGCGCCAGCACCCAGGACGGAACTAATGAAAAACTGTTTTTT.

The chain couples TRBV25-1 to TRBJ1-2, with D perhaps matching TRBD1 (5 bases). This CDR3 has 14 residues. Trimming left V 0 bases short and J 4 bases short, with 9 bases between. CDR1 and CDR2 (germline): MGHDK, SYGVNS. The CDR3 loop reads CASSEYGTTYGYTF. CDR3 nucleotides: TGTGCCAGCAGTGAATACGGGACGACCTATGGCTACACCTTC.